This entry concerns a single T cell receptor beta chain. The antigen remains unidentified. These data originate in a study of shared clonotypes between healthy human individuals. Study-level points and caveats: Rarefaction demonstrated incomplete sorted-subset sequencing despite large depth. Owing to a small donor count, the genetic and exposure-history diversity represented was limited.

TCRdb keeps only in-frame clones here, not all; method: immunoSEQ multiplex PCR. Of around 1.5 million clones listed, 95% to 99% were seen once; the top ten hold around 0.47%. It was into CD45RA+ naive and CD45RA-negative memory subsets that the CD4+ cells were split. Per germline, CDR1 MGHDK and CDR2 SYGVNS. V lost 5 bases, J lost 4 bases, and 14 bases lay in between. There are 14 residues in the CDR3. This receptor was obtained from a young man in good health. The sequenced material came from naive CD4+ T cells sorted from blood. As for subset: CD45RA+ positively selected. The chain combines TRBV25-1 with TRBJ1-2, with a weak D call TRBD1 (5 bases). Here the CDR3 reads CASSPRGAGYGYTF. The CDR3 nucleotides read TGTGCCAGCAGTCCGCGGGGCGCAGGCTATGGCTACACCTTC.